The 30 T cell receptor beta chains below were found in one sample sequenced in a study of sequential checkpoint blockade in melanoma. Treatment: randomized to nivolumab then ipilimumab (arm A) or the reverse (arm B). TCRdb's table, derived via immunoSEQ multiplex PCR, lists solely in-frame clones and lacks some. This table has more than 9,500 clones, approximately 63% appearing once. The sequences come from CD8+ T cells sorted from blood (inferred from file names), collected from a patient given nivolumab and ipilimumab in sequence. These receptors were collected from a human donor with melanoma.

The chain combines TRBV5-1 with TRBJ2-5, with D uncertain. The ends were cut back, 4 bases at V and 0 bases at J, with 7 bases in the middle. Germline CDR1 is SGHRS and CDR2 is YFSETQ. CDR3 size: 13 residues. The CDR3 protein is CASSPDYQETQYF. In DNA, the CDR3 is TGCGCCAGCAGCCCTGACTACCAAGAGACCCAGTACTTC.

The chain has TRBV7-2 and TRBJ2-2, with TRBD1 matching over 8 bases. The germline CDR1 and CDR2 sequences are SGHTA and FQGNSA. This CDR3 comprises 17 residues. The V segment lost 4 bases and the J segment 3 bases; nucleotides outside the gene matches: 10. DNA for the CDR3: TGTGCCAGCAGCTCCACCCACCAGGGGGCCTACACCGGGGAGCTGTTTTTT. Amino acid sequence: CASSSTHQGAYTGELFF.

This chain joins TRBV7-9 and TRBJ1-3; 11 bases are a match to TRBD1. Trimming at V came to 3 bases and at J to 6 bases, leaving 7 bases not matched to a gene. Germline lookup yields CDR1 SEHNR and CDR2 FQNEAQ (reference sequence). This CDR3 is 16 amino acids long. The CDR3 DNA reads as TGTGCCAGCAGCTTCCCCGGGACAGGGGGGGTAAACACCATATATTTT. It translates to CASSFPGTGGVNTIYF.

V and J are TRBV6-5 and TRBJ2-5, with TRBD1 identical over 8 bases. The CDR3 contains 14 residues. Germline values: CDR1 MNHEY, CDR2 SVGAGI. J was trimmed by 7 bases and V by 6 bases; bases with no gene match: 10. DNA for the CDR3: TGTGCCAGCAGCTATGGACAGGGACTCGGGACCCAGTACTTC. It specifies CASSYGQGLGTQYF.

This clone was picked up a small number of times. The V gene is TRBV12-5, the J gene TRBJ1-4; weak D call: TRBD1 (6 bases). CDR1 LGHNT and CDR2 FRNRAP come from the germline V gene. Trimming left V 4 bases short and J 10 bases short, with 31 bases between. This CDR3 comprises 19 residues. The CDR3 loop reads CASGWATWGRQNPIGKLFF. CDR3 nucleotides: TGTGCTAGTGGTTGGGCAACCTGGGGGCGACAGAACCCGATCGGAAAACTGTTTTTT.

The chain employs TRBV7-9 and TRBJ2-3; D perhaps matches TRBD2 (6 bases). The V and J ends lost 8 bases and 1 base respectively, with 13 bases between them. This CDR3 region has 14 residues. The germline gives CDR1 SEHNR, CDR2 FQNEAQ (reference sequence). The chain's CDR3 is CASGGTAGTDTQYF. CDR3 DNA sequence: TGTGCCAGCGGTGGGACTGCGGGCACAGATACGCAGTATTTT. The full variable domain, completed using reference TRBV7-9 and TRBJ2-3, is DTGVSQNPRHKITKRGQNVTFRCDPISEHNRLYWYRQTLGQGPEFLTYFQNEAQLEKSRLLSDRFSAERPKGSFSTLEIQRTEQGDSAMYLCASGGTAGTDTQYFGPGTRLTVL.

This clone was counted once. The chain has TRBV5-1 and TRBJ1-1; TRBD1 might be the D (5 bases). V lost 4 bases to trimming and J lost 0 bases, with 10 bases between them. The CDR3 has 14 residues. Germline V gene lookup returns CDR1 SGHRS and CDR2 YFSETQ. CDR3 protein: CASSQTGMNTEAFF. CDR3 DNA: TGCGCCAGCAGCCAAACAGGCATGAACACTGAAGCTTTCTTT. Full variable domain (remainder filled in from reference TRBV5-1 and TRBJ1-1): KAGVTQTPRYLIKTRGQQVTLSCSPISGHRSVSWYQQTPGQGLQFLFEYFSETQRNKGNFPGRFSGRQFSNSRSEMNVSTLELGDSALYLCASSQTGMNTEAFFGQGTRLTVV.

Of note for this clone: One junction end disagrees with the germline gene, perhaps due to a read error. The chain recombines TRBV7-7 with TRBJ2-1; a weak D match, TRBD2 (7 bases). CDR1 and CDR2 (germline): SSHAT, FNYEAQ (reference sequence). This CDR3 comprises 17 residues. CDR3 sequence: CASSRRRGLAEINEQFF. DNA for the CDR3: TGTGCTAGCAGTCGTCGTCGGGGGCTAGCGGAAATCAATGAGCAGTTCTTC.

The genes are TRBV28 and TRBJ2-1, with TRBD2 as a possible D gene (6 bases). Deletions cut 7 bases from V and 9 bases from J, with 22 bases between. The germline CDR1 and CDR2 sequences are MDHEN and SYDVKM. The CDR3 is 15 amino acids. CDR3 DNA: TGTGCCAGCACCCGAGACAATTGGGACGGGAGTGAGCAGTTCTTC. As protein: CASTRDNWDGSEQFF.

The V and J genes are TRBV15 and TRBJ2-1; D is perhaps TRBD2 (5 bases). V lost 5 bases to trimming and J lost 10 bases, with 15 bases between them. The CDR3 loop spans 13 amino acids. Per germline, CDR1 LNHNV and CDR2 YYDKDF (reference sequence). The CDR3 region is CATSGTDRGEQFF. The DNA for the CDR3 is TGTGCCACCAGCGGTACGGACCGAGGGGAGCAGTTCTTC.

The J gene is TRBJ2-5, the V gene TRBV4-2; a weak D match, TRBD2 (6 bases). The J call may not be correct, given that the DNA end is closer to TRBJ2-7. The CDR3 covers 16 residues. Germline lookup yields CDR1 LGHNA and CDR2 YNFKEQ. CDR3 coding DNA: TGTGCCAGCAGCCAAGATATAGCTAGCGTAGGGTACGAGCAGTACTTC. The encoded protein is CASSQDIASVGYEQYF.

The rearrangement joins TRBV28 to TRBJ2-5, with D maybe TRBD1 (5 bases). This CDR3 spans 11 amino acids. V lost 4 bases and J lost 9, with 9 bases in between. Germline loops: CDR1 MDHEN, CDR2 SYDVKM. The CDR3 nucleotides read TGTGCCAGCAGTTACGACAGCGCCCAGTACTTC. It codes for CASSYDSAQYF. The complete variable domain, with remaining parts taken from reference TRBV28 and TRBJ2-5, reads DVKVTQSSRYLVKRTGEKVFLECVQDMDHENMFWYRQDPGLGLRLIYFSYDVKMKEKGDIPEGYSVSREKKERFSLILESASTNQTSMYLCASSYDSAQYFGPGTRLLVL.

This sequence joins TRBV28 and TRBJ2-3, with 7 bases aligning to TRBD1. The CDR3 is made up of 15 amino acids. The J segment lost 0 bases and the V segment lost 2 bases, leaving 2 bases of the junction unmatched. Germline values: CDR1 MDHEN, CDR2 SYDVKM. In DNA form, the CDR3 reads TGTGCCAGCAGTTTAGACAGGGCTAGCACAGATACGCAGTATTTT. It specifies CASSLDRASTDTQYF.

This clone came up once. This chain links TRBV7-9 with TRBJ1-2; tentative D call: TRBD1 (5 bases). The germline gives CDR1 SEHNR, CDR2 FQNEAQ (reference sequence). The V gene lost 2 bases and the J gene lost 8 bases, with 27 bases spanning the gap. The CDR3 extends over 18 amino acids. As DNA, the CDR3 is TGTGCCAGCAGCTTAAGTGGAATTGGGCAGGGAACGGCTGGCGGCTACACCTTC. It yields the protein CASSLSGIGQGTAGGYTF.

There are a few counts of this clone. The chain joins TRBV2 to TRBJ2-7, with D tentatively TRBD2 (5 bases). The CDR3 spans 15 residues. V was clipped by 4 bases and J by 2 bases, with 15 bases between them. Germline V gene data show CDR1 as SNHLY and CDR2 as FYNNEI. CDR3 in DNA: TGTGCCAGCAGTGTGTACGCGGGTGGGCCCTACGAGCAGTACTTC. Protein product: CASSVYAGGPYEQYF.

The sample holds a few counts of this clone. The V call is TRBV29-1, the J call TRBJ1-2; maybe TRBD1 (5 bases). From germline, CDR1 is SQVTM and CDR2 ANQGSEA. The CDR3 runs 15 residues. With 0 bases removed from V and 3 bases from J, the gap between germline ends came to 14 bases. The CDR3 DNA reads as TGCAGCGTTGAAGATCCGCGGGGCCCGTACTATGGCTACACCTTC. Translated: CSVEDPRGPYYGYTF.

This chain's CDR3 is CASSETAVNTEAFF. The CDR3 bases are TGTGCCAGCAGTGAAACAGCCGTGAACACTGAAGCTTTCTTT. The chain uses TRBV6-4 and TRBJ1-1, with D hard to call. The CDR3 contains 14 residues. Germline assignment: CDR1 MRHNA and CDR2 SNTAGT. The ends were cut back, 3 bases at V and 0 bases at J, with 8 bases in the middle.

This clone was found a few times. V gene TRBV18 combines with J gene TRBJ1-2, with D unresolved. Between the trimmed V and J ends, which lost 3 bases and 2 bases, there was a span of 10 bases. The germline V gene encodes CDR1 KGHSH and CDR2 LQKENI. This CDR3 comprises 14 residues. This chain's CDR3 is CASSPGNSNYGYTF. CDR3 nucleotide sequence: TGTGCCAGCTCACCGGGTAACAGCAACTATGGCTACACCTTC. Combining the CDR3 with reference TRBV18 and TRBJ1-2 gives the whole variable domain NAGVMQNPRHLVRRRGQEARLRCSPMKGHSHVYWYRQLPEEGLKFMVYLQKENIIDESGMPKERFSAEFPKEGPSILRIQQVVRGDSAAYFCASSPGNSNYGYTFGSGTRLTVV.

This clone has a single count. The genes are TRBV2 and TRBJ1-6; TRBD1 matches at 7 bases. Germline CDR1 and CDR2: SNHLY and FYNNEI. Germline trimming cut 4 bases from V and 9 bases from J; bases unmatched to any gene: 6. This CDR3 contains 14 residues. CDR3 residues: CASSAPGQPSPLHF. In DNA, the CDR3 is TGTGCCAGCAGTGCTCCGGGACAGCCTTCACCCCTCCACTTT.

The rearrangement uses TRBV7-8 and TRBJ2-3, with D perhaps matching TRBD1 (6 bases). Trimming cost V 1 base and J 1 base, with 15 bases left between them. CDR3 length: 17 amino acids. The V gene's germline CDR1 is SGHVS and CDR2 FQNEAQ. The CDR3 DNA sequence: TGTGCCAGCAGCTTAGGTTCGGGACAACCAGGCACAGATACGCAGTATTTT. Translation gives CASSLGSGQPGTDTQYF. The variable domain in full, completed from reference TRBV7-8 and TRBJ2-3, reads GAGVSQSPRYKVAKRGQDVALRCDPISGHVSLFWYQQALGQGPEFLTYFQNEAQLDKSGLPSDRFFAERPEGSVSTLKIQRTQQEDSAVYLCASSLGSGQPGTDTQYFGPGTRLTVL.

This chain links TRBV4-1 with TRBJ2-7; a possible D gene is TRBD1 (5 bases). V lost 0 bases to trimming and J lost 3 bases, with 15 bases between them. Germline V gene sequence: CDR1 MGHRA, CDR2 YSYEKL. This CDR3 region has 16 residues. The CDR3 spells CASSQDQAGSRYEQYF. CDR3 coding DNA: TGCGCCAGCAGCCAAGATCAGGCAGGGTCACGCTACGAGCAGTACTTC.

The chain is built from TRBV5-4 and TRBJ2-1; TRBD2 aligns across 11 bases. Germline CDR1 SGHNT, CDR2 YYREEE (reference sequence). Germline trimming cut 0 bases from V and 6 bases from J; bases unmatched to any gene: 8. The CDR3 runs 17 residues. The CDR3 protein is CASSLAGRLAGRNEQFF. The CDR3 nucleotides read TGTGCCAGCAGCTTGGCCGGGAGACTAGCGGGACGCAATGAGCAGTTCTTC.

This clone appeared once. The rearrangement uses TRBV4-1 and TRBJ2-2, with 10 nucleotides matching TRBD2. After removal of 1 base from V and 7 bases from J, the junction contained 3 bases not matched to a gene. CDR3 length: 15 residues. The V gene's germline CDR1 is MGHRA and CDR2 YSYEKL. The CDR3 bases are TGCGCCAGCAGCCAAGTCCTAGCGGGGGACGGGGAGCTGTTTTTT. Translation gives CASSQVLAGDGELFF.

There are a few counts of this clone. The CDR3 DNA reads TGTGCCAGCAGGACAGGGGATTGGGGTAGCAATCAGCCCCAGCATTTT. Its protein product is CASRTGDWGSNQPQHF. This sequence joins TRBV28 and TRBJ1-5; TRBD1 matches at 8 bases. The CDR3 spans 16 residues. The junction had 7 bases not matched to a gene; V was cut back by 6 bases and J by 0 bases. The germline V gene has CDR1 MDHEN and CDR2 SYDVKM.

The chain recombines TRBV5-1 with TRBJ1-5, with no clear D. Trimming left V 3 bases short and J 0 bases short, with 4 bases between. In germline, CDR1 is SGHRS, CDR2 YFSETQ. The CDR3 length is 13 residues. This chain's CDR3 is CASSYSSNQPQHF. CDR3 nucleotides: TGCGCCAGCAGCTACAGTAGCAATCAGCCCCAGCATTTT.

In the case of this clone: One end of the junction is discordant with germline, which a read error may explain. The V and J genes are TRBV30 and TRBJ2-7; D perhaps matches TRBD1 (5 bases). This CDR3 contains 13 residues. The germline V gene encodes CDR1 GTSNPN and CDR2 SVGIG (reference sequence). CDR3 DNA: TGTGCCTGCAGTGAGCAGGGTAACGACGAGCAGTACTTC. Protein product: CACSEQGNDEQYF.

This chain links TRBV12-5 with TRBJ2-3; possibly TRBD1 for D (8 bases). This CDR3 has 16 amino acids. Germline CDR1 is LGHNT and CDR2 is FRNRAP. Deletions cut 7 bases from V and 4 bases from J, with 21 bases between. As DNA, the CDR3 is TGTGCTAGTGCTATAGAACAGGGGGGGATCGCAGATACGCAGTATTTT. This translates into CASAIEQGGIADTQYF.

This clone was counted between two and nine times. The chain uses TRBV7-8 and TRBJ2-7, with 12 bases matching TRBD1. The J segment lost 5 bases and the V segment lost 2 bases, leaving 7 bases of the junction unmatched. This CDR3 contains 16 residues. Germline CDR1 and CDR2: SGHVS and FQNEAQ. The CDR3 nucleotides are TGTGCCAGCAGCTTAACTAGTTGGGACAGGGGGCACGAGCAGTACTTC. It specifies CASSLTSWDRGHEQYF.

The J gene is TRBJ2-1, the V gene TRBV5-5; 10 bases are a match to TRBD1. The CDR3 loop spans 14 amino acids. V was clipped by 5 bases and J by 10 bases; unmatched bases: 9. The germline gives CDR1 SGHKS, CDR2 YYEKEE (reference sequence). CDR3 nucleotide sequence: TGTGCCAGCAGTTTCGGGACAGGGGTAAGCGAGCAGTTCTTC. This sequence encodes CASSFGTGVSEQFF. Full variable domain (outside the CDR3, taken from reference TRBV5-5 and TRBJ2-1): DAGVTQSPTHLIKTRGQQVTLRCSPISGHKSVSWYQQVLGQGPQFIFQYYEKEERGRGNFPDRFSARQFPNYSSELNVNALLLGDSALYLCASSFGTGVSEQFFGPGTRLTVL.

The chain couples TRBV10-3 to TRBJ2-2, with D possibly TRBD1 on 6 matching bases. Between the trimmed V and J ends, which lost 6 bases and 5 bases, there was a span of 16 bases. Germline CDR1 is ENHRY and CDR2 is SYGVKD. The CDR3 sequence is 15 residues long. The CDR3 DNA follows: TGTGCCATCAGACCCCAAGGGGGACGGACCGGGGAGCTGTTTTTT. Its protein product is CAIRPQGGRTGELFF.